This TCR beta chain was obtained from a study of T cell responses to AZD1222 COVID-19 vaccine. About the research overall: Second-dose groups at about 4 or about 12 weeks were pooled. The study's findings and limits: There were repertoire samples only from the period after the peak T cell response. Vaccine-associated CD4 TCRs spanned spike, dominant at 160-218 and 743-854. Nearly half of the spike-specific TCRs reportedly recognize variant regions that carry no mutations.

The CDR3 is made up of 15 amino acids. Trimming took 0 bases from V and 1 from J, leaving 9 bases between them. Germline V CDR1 and CDR2: LNHDA, SQIVND (reference sequence). About this clone itself: Its antigen is unidentified.

Clones were read by immunoSEQ multiplex PCR, and TCRdb kept only the in-frame ones, dropping some. The profile shows around 110,000 clones, approximately 84% of them singletons. Sequences were derived from peripheral blood, sampled on day 0 of AZD1222 vaccination. The rearrangement uses TRBV19 and TRBJ1-1; D call uncertain. This sequence was found in an adult in good health. CDR3 region: CASSIEGVPNTEAFF. In DNA, the CDR3 is TGTGCCAGTAGTATAGAGGGCGTCCCGAACACTGAAGCTTTCTTT.